What follows are 11 T cell receptor beta chains derived from one specimen sequenced in a study of T cells in Graves' hyperthyroidism and ophthalmopathy. RNA transcripts gave rise to amplified TCR beta CDR3 regions. TCR CDR3 regions were first amplified by RT-PCR with HTBI primers. From the multiplex PCR reads, TCRdb called clonotypes with MiXCR, one entry per CDR3 protein. The table lists hundreds of thousands of distinct CDR3 sequences, roughly 14% of them singletons. The sequenced sample consisted of blood. Source of these receptors: a man between 18 and 29 years old with Graves' ophthalmopathy.

The sample holds many counts of this clonotype. The chain couples TRBV11-2 to TRBJ2-2; 8 bases are shared with TRBD2. Trimming took 5 bases from V and 4 from J; bases not matched to a gene: 9. The CDR3 is made up of 16 amino acids. Germline V CDR1 and CDR2: SGHAT, FQNNGV. CDR3 in DNA: TGTGCCAGCAGCCCCTACGGGGGGGCTGGCACCGGGGAGCTGTTTTTT. Translating gives CASSPYGGAGTGELFF.

This clonotype was counted a few times. A much more abundant neighbour one base away suggests this may be a read error. The rearrangement uses TRBV10-3 and TRBJ2-1, with D perhaps matching TRBD2 (6 bases). Germline lookup yields CDR1 ENHRY and CDR2 SYGVKD. This CDR3 region has 14 residues. CDR3 nucleotide sequence: TGTGCCGTCAGTGGGGAGGCACTCAACAATGAGCAGTTCTTC. Its translation: CAVSGEALNNEQFF.

This clonotype has more than one count but fewer than ten. The V and J genes are TRBV4-1 and TRBJ2-5, with TRBD2 as a possible D gene (5 bases). From germline, CDR1 is MGHRA and CDR2 YSYEKL. The CDR3 loop spans 12 amino acids. V dropped 0 bases and J dropped 7 bases, with 6 bases sitting between them. CDR3 region: CASSQEEGTQYF. The CDR3 bases are TGCGCCAGCAGCCAAGAAGAGGGGACCCAGTACTTC.

The chain links TRBV6-1 to TRBJ2-1, with 13 bases aligning to TRBD2. The V and J ends lost 8 bases and 8 bases, in that order; junction bases with no gene match: 12. Germline V gene data show CDR1 as MNHNS and CDR2 as SASEGT. The CDR3 contains 16 residues. The CDR3 is CASATFWTSGGDEQFF. For the CDR3, the DNA is TGTGCCAGCGCCACCTTCTGGACTAGCGGGGGTGATGAGCAGTTCTTC.

This clonotype was counted ten times or more. CDR3 nucleotides: TGTGCCAGCAGCCCTGTTGGGGGGGGCTTTTCCGCAGATACGCAGTATTTT. Amino acid sequence: CASSPVGGGFSADTQYF. J is TRBJ2-3 and V is TRBV4-2; D is possibly TRBD2 (7 bases). CDR3 size: 17 residues. The V gene's germline CDR1 is LGHNA and CDR2 YNFKEQ. V was cut by 4 bases and J by 4 bases, with 21 bases left in between.

Comment on this clonotype: An end of the junction does not agree with germline; a read error may underlie this. This chain links TRBV9 with TRBJ1-1; weak D call: TRBD1 (5 bases). Germline assignment: CDR1 SGDLS and CDR2 YYNGEE. This CDR3 has 15 amino acids. The CDR3 sequence is CASSVGDSWNTEALF. The CDR3 DNA reads TGTGCCAGCAGCGTAGGCGACAGCTGGAACACTGAAGCTCTCTTT.

CDR3 DNA sequence: TGTGCCACCAGTGATTCCAGGGACATTTCTGGGTATAGCAATCAGCCCCAGCATTTT. Its protein product is CATSDSRDISGYSNQPQHF. This sequence joins TRBV24-1 and TRBJ1-5, with a tentative D call TRBD1 (6 bases). V dropped 2 bases and J dropped 0 bases, with 19 bases sitting between them. From germline, CDR1 is KGHDR and CDR2 SFDVKD. The CDR3 totals 19 residues.

This clonotype came up a few times. The chain carries TRBV27 and TRBJ1-6, with 10 bases fitting TRBD1. CDR3 length: 17 amino acids. The germline CDR1 and CDR2 sequences are MNHEY and SMNVEV (reference sequence). V dropped 6 bases and J dropped 9; count of bases not matched to a gene: 14. The CDR3 coding sequence is TGTGCCAGCAGCTACGACCCCGGGGACAGGGGAAGTTCACCCCTCCACTTT. It yields the protein CASSYDPGDRGSSPLHF.

Concerning this clonotype: Germline and junction disagree at one end, which may indicate a read error. The rearrangement joins TRBV2 to TRBJ2-5; 13 bases align to TRBD2. This CDR3 has 17 amino acids. CDR1 SNHLY and CDR2 FYNNEI come from the germline V gene. In DNA form, the CDR3 reads TGCGCCAGCAGTGCAGGACTAGCGGGAGTTGAGCAAGACACCCAGTACTTC. Its translation is CASSAGLAGVEQDTQYF.

In its sample, this clonotype was seen a few times. J is TRBJ1-1 and V is TRBV5-1; tentatively, D is TRBD1 (5 bases). CDR3 length: 14 amino acids. The germline V and J ends were trimmed by 4 bases and 6 bases, with 16 bases remaining between them. Germline values: CDR1 SGHRS, CDR2 YFSETQ. This CDR3 reads CASSLDPQAPEAFF. The CDR3 DNA is TGCGCCAGCAGCCTCGATCCACAGGCCCCTGAAGCTTTCTTT.

The J gene is TRBJ2-1, the V gene TRBV9, with D perhaps being TRBD1 or TRBD2 (5 bases each). The V gene lost 3 bases and the J gene lost 8 bases, with 24 bases spanning the gap. The CDR3 extends over 17 amino acids. Germline values: CDR1 SGDLS, CDR2 YYNGEE. The CDR3 DNA reads as TGTGCCAGCAGCGGACGGACCGGGACCACAATTTACGATGAGCAGTTCTTC. The encoded protein is CASSGRTGTTIYDEQFF.